One sample yielded the 10 T cell receptor beta chains listed below, sequenced in a study of CD8+ T cells in alopecia areata. RNA was isolated and reverse transcribed to cDNA, the sequencing template. The method was immunoSEQ multiplex PCR; TCRdb's version includes in-frame clones alone and lacks a portion of them. The sample holds 90,000 to 120,000 clones, about 83% seen once. Treatment meaning: oral pan-JAK inhibitor, 5-10 mg twice daily. The sequencing here drew on CD8+ T cells sorted from blood, taken at week 24, from a patient treated with tofacitinib. The receptors were gathered from a human donor with alopecia areata.

V is TRBV6-5 and J is TRBJ2-3, with 7 bases aligning to TRBD1. This CDR3 region has 15 residues. Germline values: CDR1 MNHEY, CDR2 SVGAGI. The V segment lost 6 bases and the J segment 2 bases; nucleotides outside the gene matches: 8. The CDR3 loop reads CASSIPGTDTDTQYF. CDR3 sequence (DNA): TGTGCCAGCAGCATACCCGGGACAGACACAGATACGCAGTATTTT.

V and J are TRBV2 and TRBJ2-1; 10 bases agree with TRBD2. The CDR3 runs 14 residues. Germline V gene sequence: CDR1 SNHLY, CDR2 FYNNEI. J was trimmed by 4 bases and V by 5 bases; bases with no gene match: 2. CDR3 in DNA: TGTGCCAGCAGTATTAGCGGGGGGTACAATGAGCAGTTCTTC. Protein: CASSISGGYNEQFF.

The rearrangement joins TRBV5-1 to TRBJ2-3; 8 bases are shared with TRBD2. V was clipped by 7 bases and J by 5 bases; unmatched bases: 6. This CDR3 spans 13 amino acids. Germline CDR1 SGHRS, CDR2 YFSETQ. CDR3 amino acids: CASLSGVEDTQYF. The CDR3 DNA is TGCGCCAGCCTTAGCGGGGTCGAAGATACGCAGTATTTT. The full variable domain, its missing parts supplied by reference TRBV5-1 and TRBJ2-3, is KAGVTQTPRYLIKTRGQQVTLSCSPISGHRSVSWYQQTPGQGLQFLFEYFSETQRNKGNFPGRFSGRQFSNSRSEMNVSTLELGDSALYLCASLSGVEDTQYFGPGTRLTVL.

This chain uses TRBV27 with TRBJ2-7; D not certain. The V end was cut by 1 base, the J end by 0 bases, with 7 bases between. The CDR3 sequence is 14 residues long. CDR1 is MNHEY and CDR2 is SMNVEV in the germline V gene (reference sequence). The CDR3 nucleotides read TGTGCCAGCAGTTTATTGGTAGACTCCTACGAGCAGTACTTC. Translation gives CASSLLVDSYEQYF.

The chain uses TRBV5-1 and TRBJ2-5, with TRBD1 identical over 9 bases. The CDR3 consists of 14 residues. V lost 4 bases and J lost 5; bases outside the gene matches: 6. Germline loops: CDR1 SGHRS, CDR2 YFSETQ. The CDR3 DNA reads as TGCGCCAGCAGCACCGGACAGGGGAGGGAGACCCAGTACTTC. Translating gives CASSTGQGRETQYF.

The V call is TRBV2, the J call TRBJ2-7; a weak D match, TRBD2 (5 bases). This CDR3 has 15 residues. The germline V gene encodes CDR1 SNHLY and CDR2 FYNNEI. V was pared by 4 bases and J by 7 bases, with 20 bases between. CDR3 coding DNA: TGTGCCAGCAGTGTTACTAGTAGCCCGACGGGGGAGCAGTACTTC. This codes for CASSVTSSPTGEQYF.

This sequence joins TRBV27 and TRBJ1-3, with TRBD1 identical over 9 bases. The V and J ends lost 4 bases and 3 bases, in that order; junction bases with no gene match: 4. Germline loops: CDR1 MNHEY, CDR2 SMNVEV (reference sequence). This CDR3 comprises 15 residues. The CDR3 DNA sequence: TGTGCCAGCAGTTCCACAGGGGGCCATGGAAACACCATATATTTT. Its translation: CASSSTGGHGNTIYF.

The chain uses TRBV30 and TRBJ2-2, with D perhaps given as TRBD1 or TRBD2 (5 bases each). Germline V gene lookup returns CDR1 GTSNPN and CDR2 SVGIG (reference sequence). This CDR3 has 12 residues. V was pared by 5 bases and J by 4 bases, with 8 bases between. The CDR3 protein is CAWHGGTGELFF. CDR3 sequence (DNA): TGTGCCTGGCATGGGGGCACCGGGGAGCTGTTTTTT.

The chain links TRBV27 to TRBJ2-2; D uncertain. V was cut by 9 bases and J by 1 base, with 0 bases left in between. The CDR3 length is 10 residues. The germline V gene has CDR1 MNHEY and CDR2 SMNVEV (reference sequence). The DNA for the CDR3 is TGTGCCAGGAACACCGGGGAGCTGTTTTTT. It codes for CARNTGELFF.

The rearrangement joins TRBV30 to TRBJ2-7; 7 bases line up with TRBD2. The germline gives CDR1 GTSNPN, CDR2 SVGIG (reference sequence). J was trimmed by 4 bases and V by 2 bases; bases with no gene match: 5. This CDR3 is 13 amino acids long. This CDR3 is CAWSSQRGYEQYF. As DNA, the CDR3 is TGTGCCTGGAGTTCCCAGCGGGGTTACGAGCAGTACTTC.